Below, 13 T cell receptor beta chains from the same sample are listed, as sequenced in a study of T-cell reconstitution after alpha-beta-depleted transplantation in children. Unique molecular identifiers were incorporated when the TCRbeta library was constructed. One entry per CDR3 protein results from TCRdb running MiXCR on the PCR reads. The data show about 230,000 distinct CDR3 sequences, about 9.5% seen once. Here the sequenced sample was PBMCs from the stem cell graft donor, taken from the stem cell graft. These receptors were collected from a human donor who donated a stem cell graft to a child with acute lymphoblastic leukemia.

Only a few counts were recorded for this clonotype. DNA of the CDR3: TGCGCCAGCAGCCAAGATCTGGGACAGGGCTACGAGCAGTACTTC. Residues: CASSQDLGQGYEQYF. The V gene is TRBV4-3, the J gene TRBJ2-7; TRBD1 matches at 9 bases. After removal of 0 bases from V and 3 bases from J, the junction contained 3 bases not matched to a gene. The CDR3 has 15 amino acids. CDR1 is LGHNA and CDR2 is YSLEER in the germline V gene.

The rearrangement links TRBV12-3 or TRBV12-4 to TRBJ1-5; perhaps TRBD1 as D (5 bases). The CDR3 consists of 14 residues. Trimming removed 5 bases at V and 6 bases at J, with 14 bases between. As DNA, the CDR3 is TGTGCCAGCAGTCGACAGATGCTTAGTCAGCCCCAGCATTTT. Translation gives CASSRQMLSQPQHF.

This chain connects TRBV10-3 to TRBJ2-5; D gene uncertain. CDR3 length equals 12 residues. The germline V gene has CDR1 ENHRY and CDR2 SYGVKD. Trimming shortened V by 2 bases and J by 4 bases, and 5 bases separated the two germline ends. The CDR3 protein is CAISELRETQYF. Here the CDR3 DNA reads TGTGCCATCAGTGAGCTACGAGAGACCCAGTACTTC.

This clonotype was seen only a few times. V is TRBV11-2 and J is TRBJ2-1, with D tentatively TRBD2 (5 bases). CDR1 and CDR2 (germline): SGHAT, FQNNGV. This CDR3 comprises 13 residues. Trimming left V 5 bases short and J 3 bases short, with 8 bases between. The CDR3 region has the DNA TGTGCCAGCAGCGACCGGGACTACAATGAGCAGTTCTTC. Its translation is CASSDRDYNEQFF.

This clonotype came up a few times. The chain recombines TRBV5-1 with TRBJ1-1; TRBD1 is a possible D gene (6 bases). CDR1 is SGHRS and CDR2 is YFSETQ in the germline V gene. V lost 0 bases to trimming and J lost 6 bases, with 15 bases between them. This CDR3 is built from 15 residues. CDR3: CASSLVVQGSSEAFF. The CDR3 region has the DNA TGCGCCAGCAGCTTGGTTGTACAGGGCTCCTCTGAAGCTTTCTTT.

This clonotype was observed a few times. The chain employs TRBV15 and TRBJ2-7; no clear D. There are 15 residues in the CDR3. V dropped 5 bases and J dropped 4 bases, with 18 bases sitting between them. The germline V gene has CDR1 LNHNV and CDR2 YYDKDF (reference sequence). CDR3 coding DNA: TGTGCCACCAGCCCAGGTGAAGCCGTCTTTTACGAGCAGTACTTC. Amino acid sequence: CATSPGEAVFYEQYF.

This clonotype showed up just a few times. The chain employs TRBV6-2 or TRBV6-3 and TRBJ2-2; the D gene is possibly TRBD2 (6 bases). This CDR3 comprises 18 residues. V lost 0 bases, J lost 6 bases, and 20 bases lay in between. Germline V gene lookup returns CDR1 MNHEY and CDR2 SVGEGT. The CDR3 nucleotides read TGTGCCAGCAGTTACTCTTGGTGGTTGGCGGGGAAGGCCGGGGAGCTGTTTTTT. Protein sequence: CASSYSWWLAGKAGELFF.

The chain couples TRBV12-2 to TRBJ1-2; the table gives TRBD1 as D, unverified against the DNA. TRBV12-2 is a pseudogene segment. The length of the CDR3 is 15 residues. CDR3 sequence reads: CASRLESAGLYGYTF. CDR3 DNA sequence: TGTGCAAGTCGCTTAGAGTCGGCCGGGCTCTATGGCTACACCTTC.

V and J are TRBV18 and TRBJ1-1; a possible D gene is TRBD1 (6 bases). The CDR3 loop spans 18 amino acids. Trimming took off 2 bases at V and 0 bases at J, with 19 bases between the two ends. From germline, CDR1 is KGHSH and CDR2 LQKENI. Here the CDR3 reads CASSPMIIGEGVNTEAFF. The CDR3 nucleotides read TGTGCCAGCTCACCAATGATTATTGGGGAGGGGGTGAACACTGAAGCTTTCTTT. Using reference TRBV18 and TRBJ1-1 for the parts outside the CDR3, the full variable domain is NAGVMQNPRHLVRRRGQEARLRCSPMKGHSHVYWYRQLPEEGLKFMVYLQKENIIDESGMPKERFSAEFPKEGPSILRIQQVVRGDSAAYFCASSPMIIGEGVNTEAFFGQGTRLTVV.

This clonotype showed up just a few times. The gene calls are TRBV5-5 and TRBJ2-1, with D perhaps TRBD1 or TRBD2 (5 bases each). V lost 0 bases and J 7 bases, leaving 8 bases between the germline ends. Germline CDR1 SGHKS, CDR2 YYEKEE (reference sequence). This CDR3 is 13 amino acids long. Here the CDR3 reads CASSLGGENEQFF. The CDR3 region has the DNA TGTGCCAGCAGCTTGGGAGGGGAGAATGAGCAGTTCTTC.

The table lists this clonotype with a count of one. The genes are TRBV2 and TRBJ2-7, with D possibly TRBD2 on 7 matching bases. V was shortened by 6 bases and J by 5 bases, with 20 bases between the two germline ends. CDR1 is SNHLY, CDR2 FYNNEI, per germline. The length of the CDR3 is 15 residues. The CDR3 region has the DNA TGTGCCAGCAGCCTCCAGAGGGGGGGGCCCCACGAGCAGTACTTC. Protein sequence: CASSLQRGGPHEQYF.

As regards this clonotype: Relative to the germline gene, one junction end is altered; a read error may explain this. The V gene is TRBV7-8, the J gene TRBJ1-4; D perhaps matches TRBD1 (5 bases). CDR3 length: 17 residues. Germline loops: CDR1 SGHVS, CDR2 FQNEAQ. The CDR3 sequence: CANSKALGRGANEKLFF. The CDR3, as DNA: TGTGCCAACAGCAAGGCCCTGGGTCGGGGCGCTAATGAAAAACTGTTTTTT.

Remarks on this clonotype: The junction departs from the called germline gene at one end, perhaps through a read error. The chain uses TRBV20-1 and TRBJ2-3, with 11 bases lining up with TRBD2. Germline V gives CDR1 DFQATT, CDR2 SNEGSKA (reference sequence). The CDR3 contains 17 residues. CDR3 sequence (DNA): TGCTGTGCTATGTCAGGCCTAGCGGGGGGCCGCGGAGATACGCAGTATTTT. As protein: CCAMSGLAGGRGDTQYF.